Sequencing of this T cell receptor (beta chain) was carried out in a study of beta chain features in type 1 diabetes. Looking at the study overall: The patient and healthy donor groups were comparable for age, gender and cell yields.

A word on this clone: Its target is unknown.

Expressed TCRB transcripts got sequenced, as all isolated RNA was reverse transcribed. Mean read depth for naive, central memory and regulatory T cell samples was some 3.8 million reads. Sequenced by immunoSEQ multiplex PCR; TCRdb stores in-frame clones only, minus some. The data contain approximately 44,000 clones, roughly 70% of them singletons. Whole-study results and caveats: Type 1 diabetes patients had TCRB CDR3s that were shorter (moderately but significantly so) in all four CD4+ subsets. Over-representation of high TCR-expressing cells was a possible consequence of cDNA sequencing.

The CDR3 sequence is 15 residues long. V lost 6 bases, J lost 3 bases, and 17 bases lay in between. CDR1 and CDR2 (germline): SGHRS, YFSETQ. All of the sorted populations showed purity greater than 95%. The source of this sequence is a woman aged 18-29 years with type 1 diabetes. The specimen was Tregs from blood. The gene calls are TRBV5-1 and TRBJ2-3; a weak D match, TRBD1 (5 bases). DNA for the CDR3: TGCGCCAGCACCCGGGTGAACCCAGGGACAGATACGCAGTATTTT. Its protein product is CASTRVNPGTDTQYF.